This TCR beta chain is from a study of T cell repertoires in cytomegalovirus infection. Study overall: Through public TCR beta signatures, both CMV infection and matching HLA type were indicated. Points from the study as a whole: HLA-C-restricted TCR beta clonotypes specific for CMV led the ex vivo response. Using cumulative public TCR beta family frequency, the authors identified those who carried CMV together with the relevant HLA.

V was shortened by 4 bases and J by 6 bases, with 13 bases between the two germline ends. This CDR3 has 14 amino acids. From germline, CDR1 is SEHNR and CDR2 FQNEAQ (reference sequence). This clonotype was observed at least ten times. As yet, its antigen is unknown. Using its own MiXCR run on the reads, TCRdb lists one record per CDR3 protein. The sample has approximately 390,000 distinct CDR3 sequences; about 35% are singletons. The origin of this receptor is a human donor in good health (CMV status not recorded). Some clones in this sample may be carry-over from other donors' samples. The genes are TRBV7-9 and TRBJ2-1; perhaps TRBD1 as D (5 bases). Material: cultured PBMCs, obtained from culture after CMV antigen stimulation. The CDR3 region is CASSSEMDTNEQFF. CDR3 in DNA: TGTGCCAGCAGCTCGGAAATGGACACCAATGAGCAGTTCTTC.